These 12 T cell receptor beta chains were sequenced from one sample in a study of T cells in Graves' hyperthyroidism and ophthalmopathy. Template material for amplifying TCR beta CDR3 regions consisted of RNA transcripts. When the TCR CDR3 underwent first-round RT-PCR, the HTBI primer set was used. TCRdb itself ran the multiplex PCR reads through MiXCR, one entry per CDR3 protein. The sample consists of 700,000 or so distinct CDR3 sequences, 15% to 20% of them appearing once. Input material: blood. The receptor source for this set is a man aged 18 to 30 with Graves' hyperthyroidism.

This clonotype has a handful of counts. The chain joins TRBV3-1 to TRBJ2-2; D gene ambiguous. The V end lost 0 bases, the J end lost 2 bases, and 7 bases lay between the germline ends. The CDR3 is 15 amino acids. Germline CDR1 reads LGHDT; CDR2 reads YNNKEL (reference sequence). The CDR3 DNA reads as TGTGCCAGCAGCCAAGACCTTCCCAACACCGGGGAGCTGTTTTTT. Encoded protein: CASSQDLPNTGELFF.

This clonotype has at least ten counts. The chain uses TRBV2 and TRBJ2-1, with 13 bases identical to TRBD2. Germline V lookup: CDR1 SNHLY, CDR2 FYNNEI. The V segment lost 5 bases and the J segment 6 bases; nucleotides outside the gene matches: 1. The CDR3 has 14 residues. CDR3 in amino acids: CASSRTSGGNEQFF. The CDR3 DNA sequence: TGTGCCAGCAGTCGGACTAGCGGGGGCAATGAGCAGTTCTTC.

This clonotype was found many times. The chain carries TRBV15 and TRBJ2-5; the D is unclear. The CDR3 is made up of 13 amino acids. V dropped 5 bases and J dropped 3 bases, with 10 bases sitting between them. The germline gives CDR1 LNHNV, CDR2 YYDKDF (reference sequence). The DNA of the CDR3 is TGTGCCACCAGCGTGCGAGAAGAAGAGACCCAGTACTTC. Amino acid sequence: CATSVREEETQYF.

This clonotype was found many times. The chain is built from TRBV28 and TRBJ2-5, with D perhaps given as TRBD1 or TRBD2 (5 bases each). The CDR3 is 14 amino acids. Trimming left V 7 bases short and J 1 base short, with 13 bases between. Germline lookup yields CDR1 MDHEN and CDR2 SYDVKM. The CDR3: CASTDGTTQETQYF. The CDR3 DNA is TGTGCCAGCACGGACGGGACCACCCAAGAGACCCAGTACTTC.

J is TRBJ1-4 and V is TRBV7-9; no clear D gene. CDR1 SEHNR and CDR2 FQNEAQ come from the germline V gene (reference sequence). With 5 bases removed from V and 10 bases from J, the gap between germline ends came to 11 bases. This CDR3 spans 12 amino acids. The DNA of the CDR3 is TGTGCCAGCAGCCCTTACTCGGGAAAACTGTTTTTT. Its protein is CASSPYSGKLFF.

In this sample, this clonotype turned up a few times. The chain employs TRBV6-5 and TRBJ2-4; no reliable D call. V lost 0 bases, J lost 0 bases, and 9 bases lay in between. There are 16 residues in the CDR3. The germline gives CDR1 MNHEY, CDR2 SVGAGI. CDR3 loop: CASSYSDVVAKNIQYF. The DNA of the CDR3 is TGTGCCAGCAGTTACTCGGACGTCGTAGCCAAAAACATTCAGTACTTC.

In its sample, this clonotype was seen many times. V is TRBV18 and J is TRBJ2-3; no reliable D call. Deletions cut 6 bases from V and 6 bases from J, with 10 bases between. This CDR3 contains 12 residues. Germline loops: CDR1 KGHSH, CDR2 LQKENI. CDR3 nucleotides: TGTGCCAGCTCGTGGGCCGAGGATACGCAGTATTTT. It translates to CASSWAEDTQYF.

The rearrangement uses TRBV4-2 and TRBJ2-1; D may match TRBD1 or TRBD2 (7 bases each). Germline CDR1 reads LGHNA; CDR2 reads YNFKEQ. V shed 1 base and J shed 7 bases, with 17 bases lying between them. CDR3 size: 16 residues. The CDR3 protein is CASSQGQGGASNEQFF. The CDR3 DNA reads TGTGCCAGCAGCCAAGGGCAGGGGGGGGCATCGAATGAGCAGTTCTTC.

The CDR3 nucleotides read TGCAGTGCTAGAGTTGGCAGGGGGCTGGGTAATGAAAAACTGTTTTTT. Translated: CSARVGRGLGNEKLFF. The rearrangement uses TRBV20-1 and TRBJ1-4; 8 nucleotides agree with TRBD1. The CDR3 covers 16 residues. Germline CDR1 reads DFQATT; CDR2 reads SNEGSKA (reference sequence). Germline trimming cut 1 base from V and 4 bases from J; bases unmatched to any gene: 8.

The chain is built from TRBV19 and TRBJ2-2; TRBD2 might be the D (5 bases). Trimming pared 1 base from V and 5 bases from J, leaving 11 bases between. CDR1 is LNHDA and CDR2 is SQIVND in the germline V gene (reference sequence). The CDR3 runs 15 residues. The CDR3 is CASSIVLRGTGELFF. In DNA form, the CDR3 reads TGTGCCAGTAGTATAGTTTTACGAGGGACCGGGGAGCTGTTTTTT.

This clonotype was found many times. The V call is TRBV28, the J call TRBJ2-7, with no clear D. Germline assignment: CDR1 MDHEN and CDR2 SYDVKM. The CDR3 consists of 12 residues. The ends were cut back, 6 bases at V and 4 bases at J, with 10 bases in the middle. The DNA for the CDR3 is TGTGCCAGCAGACCAAGCTCTTACGAGCAGTACTTC. Translation: CASRPSSYEQYF.

This clonotype was counted at least ten times. The chain has TRBV28 and TRBJ2-7, with no clear D. CDR1 and CDR2 from the germline V gene are MDHEN and SYDVKM. The CDR3 loop spans 14 amino acids. Trimming cost V 6 bases and J 5 bases, with 17 bases left between them. The CDR3 protein is CASRGGPTRDEQYF. As DNA, the CDR3 is TGTGCCAGCAGGGGCGGACCGACACGCGACGAGCAGTACTTC.